A selection of T cell receptor beta chains follows, all from one sample in a study of identical twins. TCRdb reprocessed the 5' RACE reads via MiXCR and lists one record per CDR3 protein. The table lists 300,000 to 400,000 distinct CDR3 sequences, about 12% of them singletons. These data were also filed under a second study, of yellow fever vaccine responses in identical twins.

Sequencing was performed on CD8+ T cells sorted from blood. These receptors all stem from a young woman in good health. CDR3s leave out the opening cysteine and the closing phenylalanine or tryptophan.

v_gene: TRBV9
CDR3aa: ASSQTGDYNEQF

v_gene: TRBV28
CDR3aa: ASSPLTGGAHNEQF

v_gene: TRBV27
CDR3aa: ASSLYHPVLAPRNEQF

v_gene: TRBV7-6
CDR3aa: ASSLFPSHDGADTQY

v_gene: TRBV7-8
CDR3aa: ASSLVKFSSYEQY

v_gene: TRBV12-3/TRBV12-4
CDR3aa: ASTLAGVTEQY

v_gene: TRBV7-9
CDR3aa: ASSFDPGVTGELF

v_gene: TRBV4-1
CDR3aa: ASSPLGSHQPQH

v_gene: TRBV20-1
CDR3aa: SARPRAGGTDTQY

v_gene: TRBV13
CDR3aa: ASRIRGAKNIQY

v_gene: TRBV3-1
CDR3aa: ASSHRTEQYGYT

v_gene: TRBV7-8
CDR3aa: ASSSSGIHNEQF

v_gene: TRBV2
CDR3aa: ASSEETRTDTQY

v_gene: TRBV7-9
CDR3aa: ASSSTGGMSYEQY

v_gene: TRBV3-1
CDR3aa: ASSQAAGGTYKETQY

v_gene: TRBV20-1
CDR3aa: SARDGLAGVLYIQY

v_gene: TRBV27
CDR3aa: ASSLQITGNTDTQY

v_gene: TRBV27
CDR3aa: ASIPNPGLAGYNEQF

v_gene: TRBV6-4
CDR3aa: ASSDSGGAGANVLT

v_gene: TRBV4-2
CDR3aa: ASSQETGVLTQY

v_gene: TRBV7-6
CDR3aa: ASSPGYENTEAF

v_gene: TRBV13
CDR3aa: ASSFSSYTEAF

v_gene: TRBV5-1
CDR3aa: ASSLDRGAGNTIY

v_gene: TRBV2
CDR3aa: ASSPGGGAYEQY

v_gene: TRBV7-9
CDR3aa: ASSLSGGVAKTQY

v_gene: TRBV27
CDR3aa: ASRQGKTQY

v_gene: TRBV18
CDR3aa: ASSPYKGQENEQF

v_gene: TRBV7-9
CDR3aa: ASSSTQGTEKLF

v_gene: TRBV7-9
CDR3aa: ASSLNENTEAF

v_gene: TRBV11-2
CDR3aa: ASIGGSSYEQY

v_gene: TRBV12-3/TRBV12-4
CDR3aa: ASSLSIWGAYEQY

v_gene: TRBV12-3/TRBV12-4
CDR3aa: ASSTLLPGQGRYEQY

v_gene: TRBV24-1
CDR3aa: ATSDPTAPVRTQY

v_gene: TRBV12-3/TRBV12-4
CDR3aa: ASSGGKAYEQY

v_gene: TRBV12-3/TRBV12-4
CDR3aa: ASSPNRNTQY

v_gene: TRBV19
CDR3aa: ASSIPGPKDTQY

v_gene: TRBV6-1
CDR3aa: ASSEVGGQGTETQY

v_gene: TRBV6-5
CDR3aa: ASSFRGKSYEQY

v_gene: TRBV7-9
CDR3aa: ASSLRDSGANVLT

v_gene: TRBV2
CDR3aa: ASSEGTSGSLGEQY

v_gene: TRBV2
CDR3aa: ASKTGQGMNTEAF

v_gene: TRBV19
CDR3aa: ASTPGTGNYGYT

v_gene: TRBV6-1
CDR3aa: ASRRRLAGGFYEQY

v_gene: TRBV4-2
CDR3aa: ASSQGLAGPQETQY

v_gene: TRBV29-1
CDR3aa: SVEDRTGDYGYT

v_gene: TRBV24-1
CDR3aa: ATSVVNYNEQF

v_gene: TRBV29-1
CDR3aa: SVVGDRSPEAF

v_gene: TRBV6-5
CDR3aa: ASSYSSEAF

v_gene: TRBV13
CDR3aa: ASSSTGTSDSTDTQY

v_gene: TRBV5-1
CDR3aa: ASSLVGGSSTGNTIY

v_gene: TRBV5-8
CDR3aa: ASSPDRADNEQF

v_gene: TRBV4-1
CDR3aa: ASSQVLAAQETQY

v_gene: TRBV5-1
CDR3aa: ASSQISYNEQF

v_gene: TRBV7-9
CDR3aa: ASSLVSVWNTGELF

v_gene: TRBV5-1
CDR3aa: ASSLDSIYTDTQY